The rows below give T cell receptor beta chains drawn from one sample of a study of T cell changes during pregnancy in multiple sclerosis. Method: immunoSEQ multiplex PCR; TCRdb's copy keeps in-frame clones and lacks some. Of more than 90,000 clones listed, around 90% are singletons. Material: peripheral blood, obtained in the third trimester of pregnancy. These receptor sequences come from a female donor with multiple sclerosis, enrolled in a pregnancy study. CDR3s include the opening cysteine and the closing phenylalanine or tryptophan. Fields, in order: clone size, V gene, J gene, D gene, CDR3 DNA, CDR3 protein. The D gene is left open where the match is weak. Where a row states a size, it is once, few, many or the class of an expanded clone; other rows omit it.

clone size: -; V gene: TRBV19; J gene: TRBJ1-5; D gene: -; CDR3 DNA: TGTGCCAGTAGTATTTTTCAGGGTATAAATCAGCCCCAGCATTTT; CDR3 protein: CASSIFQGINQPQHF
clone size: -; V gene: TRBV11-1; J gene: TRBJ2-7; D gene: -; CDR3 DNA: TGTGCCAGCAGCTCTTATGCGGGCCATTACGAGCAGTACTTC; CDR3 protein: CASSSYAGHYEQYF
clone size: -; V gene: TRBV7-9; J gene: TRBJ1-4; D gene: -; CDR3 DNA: TGTGCCAGCAGCTACAGACAGGATAATGAAAAACTGTTTTTT; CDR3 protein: CASSYRQDNEKLFF
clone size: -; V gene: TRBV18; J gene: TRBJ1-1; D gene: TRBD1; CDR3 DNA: TGTGCCAGCCGGAATCAGGGGGCGGACACTGAAGCTTTCTTT; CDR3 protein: CASRNQGADTEAFF
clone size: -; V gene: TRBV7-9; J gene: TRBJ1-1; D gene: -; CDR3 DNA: TGTGCCAGCAGCTCAGACAGGAACACTGAAGCTTTCTTT; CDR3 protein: CASSSDRNTEAFF
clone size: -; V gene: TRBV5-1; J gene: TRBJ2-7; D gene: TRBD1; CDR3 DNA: TGCGCCAGCAGCCGGACAGGGGGCTCCTACGAGCAGTACTTC; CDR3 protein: CASSRTGGSYEQYF
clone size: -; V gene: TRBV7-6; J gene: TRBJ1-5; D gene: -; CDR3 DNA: TGTGCCAGCAGCTTAGGGCCGACTCTCAGCAATCAGCCCCAGCATTTT; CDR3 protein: CASSLGPTLSNQPQHF
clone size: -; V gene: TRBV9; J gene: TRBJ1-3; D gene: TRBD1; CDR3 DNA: TGTGCCAGCAGCGTAAGGGGGCGATCTGAAAACACCATATATTTT; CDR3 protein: CASSVRGRSENTIYF
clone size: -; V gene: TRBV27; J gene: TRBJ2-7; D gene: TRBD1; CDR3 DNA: TGTGCCAGCAGTTTTCGGGGACAGGGGAACTACGAGCAGTACTTC; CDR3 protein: CASSFRGQGNYEQYF
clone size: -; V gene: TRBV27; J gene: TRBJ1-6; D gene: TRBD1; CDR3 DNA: TGTGCCAGCAGTAGCGGACAGGGTGATTCACCCCTCCACTTT; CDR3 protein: CASSSGQGDSPLHF
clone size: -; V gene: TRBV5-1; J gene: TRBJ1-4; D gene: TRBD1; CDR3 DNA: TGCGCCAGCAGCACGGCGACAGGGACAAGGGAAAAACTGTTTTTT; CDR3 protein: CASSTATGTREKLFF
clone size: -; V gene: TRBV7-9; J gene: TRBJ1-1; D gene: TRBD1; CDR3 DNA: TGTGCCAGCAGCTTAGCCGAACAGGGGGAAACTGAAGCTTTCTTT; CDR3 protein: CASSLAEQGETEAFF
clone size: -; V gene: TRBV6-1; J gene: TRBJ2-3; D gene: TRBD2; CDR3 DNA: TGTGCCAGCAGTGAAGTAGGACTAGCGGCAGATACGCAGTATTTT; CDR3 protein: CASSEVGLAADTQYF
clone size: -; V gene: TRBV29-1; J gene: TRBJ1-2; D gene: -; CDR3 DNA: TGCAGCGTTGAAGAACGTCGCAGGGAATTAACTATGGGCTACACCTTC; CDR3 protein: CSVEERRRELTMGYTF
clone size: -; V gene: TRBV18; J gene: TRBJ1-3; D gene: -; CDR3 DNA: TGTGCCAGCTCCCCGGGGGTGCTAAACACCATATATTTT; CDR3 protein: CASSPGVLNTIYF
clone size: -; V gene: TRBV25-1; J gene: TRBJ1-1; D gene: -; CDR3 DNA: TGTGCCACCACTAGTCCCCGCTCTGAAGCTTTCTTT; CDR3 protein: CATTSPRSEAFF
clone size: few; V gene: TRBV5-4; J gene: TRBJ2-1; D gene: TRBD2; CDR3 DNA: TGTGCCAGCAGCTCCGGGACTAGGATGGGCAATGAGCAGTTCTTC; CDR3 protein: CASSSGTRMGNEQFF
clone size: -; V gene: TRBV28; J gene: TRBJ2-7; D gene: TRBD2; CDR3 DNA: TGTGCCAGCAGTTGGACTAGCGGTGCCTACGAGCAGTACTTC; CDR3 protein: CASSWTSGAYEQYF
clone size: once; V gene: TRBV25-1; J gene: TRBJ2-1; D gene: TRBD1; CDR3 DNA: TGTGCCAGCAGTGAATTAAGGGGGACAGGGGCGAGAAATGAGCAGTTCTTC; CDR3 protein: CASSELRGTGARNEQFF
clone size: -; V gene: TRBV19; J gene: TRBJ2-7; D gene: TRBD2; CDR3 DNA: TGTGCCAGTACTGGCGGGGGGGAGGGCCACGAGCAGTACTTC; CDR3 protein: CASTGGGEGHEQYF
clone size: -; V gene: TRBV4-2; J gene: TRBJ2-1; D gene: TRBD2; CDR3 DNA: TGTGCCAGCAGCCGGCTAGCGGGGTCCTACAATGAGCAGTTCTTC; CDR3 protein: CASSRLAGSYNEQFF
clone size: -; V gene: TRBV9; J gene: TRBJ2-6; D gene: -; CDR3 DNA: TGTGCCAGCAGCGTAGTCCCCTCAGGCTCTGGGGCCAACGTCCTGACTTTC; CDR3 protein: CASSVVPSGSGANVLTF
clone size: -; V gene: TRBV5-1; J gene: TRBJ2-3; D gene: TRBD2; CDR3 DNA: TGCGCCAGCAGCTTTGACCCAAGGACTAGCGGGAGGACAGATACGCAGTATTTT; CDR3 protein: CASSFDPRTSGRTDTQYF
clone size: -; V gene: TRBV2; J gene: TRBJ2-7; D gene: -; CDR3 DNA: TGTGCCAGCAGTGAGGGTGGTCGGAGTTCCCGATCCTACGAGCAGTACTTC; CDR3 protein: CASSEGGRSSRSYEQYF
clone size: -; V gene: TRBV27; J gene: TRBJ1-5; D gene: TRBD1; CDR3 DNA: TGTGCCAGCAGTTTATCTGGACAGGGCCATAGCAATCAGCCCCAGCATTTT; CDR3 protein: CASSLSGQGHSNQPQHF
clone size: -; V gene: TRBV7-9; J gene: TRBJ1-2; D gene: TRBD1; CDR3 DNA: TGTGCCAGCAGCTTAAATCAAGACAGGGGGCTCGGCTACACCTTC; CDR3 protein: CASSLNQDRGLGYTF
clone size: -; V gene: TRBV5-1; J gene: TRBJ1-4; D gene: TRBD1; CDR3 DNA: TGCGCCAGCAGCTTGTGGGGACAGGGGGCTGGGGCAAACGAAAAACTGTTTTTT; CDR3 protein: CASSLWGQGAGANEKLFF
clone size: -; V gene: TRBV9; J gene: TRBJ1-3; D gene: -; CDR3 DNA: TGTGCCAGCAGCGTAGCTACTGGGAGGGAAATAGCTGGAAACACCATATATTTT; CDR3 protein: CASSVATGREIAGNTIYF
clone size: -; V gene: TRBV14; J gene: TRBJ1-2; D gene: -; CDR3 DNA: TGTGCCAGCAGCCAAGCCCAACGGTTGGGCTACACCTTC; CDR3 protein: CASSQAQRLGYTF
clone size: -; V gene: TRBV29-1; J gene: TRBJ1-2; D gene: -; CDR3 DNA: TGCAGCGTTGGCGGTTCTGGTCATGGCTACACCTTC; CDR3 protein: CSVGGSGHGYTF
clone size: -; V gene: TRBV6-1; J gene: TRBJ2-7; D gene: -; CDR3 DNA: TGTGCCAGCAGTGAATTCGGTACGGGGAGCGAGCAGTACTTC; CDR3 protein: CASSEFGTGSEQYF
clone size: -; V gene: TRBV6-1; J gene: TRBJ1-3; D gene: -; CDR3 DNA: TGTGCCAGCAGTCCAGGCTTCTCTGGAAACACCATATATTTT; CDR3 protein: CASSPGFSGNTIYF
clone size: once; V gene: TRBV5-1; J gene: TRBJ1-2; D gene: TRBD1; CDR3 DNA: TGCGCCAGCAGCTTTCTACAGGGGGCCGCTATGAATGGCTACACCTTC; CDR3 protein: CASSFLQGAAMNGYTF
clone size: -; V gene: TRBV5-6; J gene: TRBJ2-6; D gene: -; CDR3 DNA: TGTGCCAGCAGCCTCGAGGGCAGTCGACCTGGGGCCAACGTCCTGACTTTC; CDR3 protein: CASSLEGSRPGANVLTF
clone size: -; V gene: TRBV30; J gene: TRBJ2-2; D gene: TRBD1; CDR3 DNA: TGTGCCTGGAGTGTATTTTCTCTGGGACAGGGGACCACCGGGGAGCTGTTTTTT; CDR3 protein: CAWSVFSLGQGTTGELFF
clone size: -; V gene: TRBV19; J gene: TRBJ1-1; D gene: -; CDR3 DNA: TGTGCCAGTACCCGAGGGAAGCCAGTGAACACTGAAGCTTTCTTT; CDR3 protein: CASTRGKPVNTEAFF
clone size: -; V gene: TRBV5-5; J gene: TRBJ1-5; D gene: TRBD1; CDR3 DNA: TGTGCCAGCAGCTACAGGGGTGAGGGCCAGCCCCAGCATTTT; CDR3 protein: CASSYRGEGQPQHF
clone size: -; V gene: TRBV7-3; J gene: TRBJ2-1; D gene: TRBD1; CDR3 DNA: TGTGCCAGCAGCTCCCGAGGGGGCCTCTCCTACAATGAGCAGTTCTTC; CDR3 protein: CASSSRGGLSYNEQFF
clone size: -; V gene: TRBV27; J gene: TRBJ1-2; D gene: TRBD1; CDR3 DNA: TGTGCCAGCACCAGCTTAACAGGGGGAGTTGACTACACCTTC; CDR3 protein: CASTSLTGGVDYTF
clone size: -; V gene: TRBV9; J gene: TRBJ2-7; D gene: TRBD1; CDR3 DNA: TGTGCCAGCAGCGGGGGACAGGTGCCAGGAGAGCAGTACTTC; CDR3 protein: CASSGGQVPGEQYF
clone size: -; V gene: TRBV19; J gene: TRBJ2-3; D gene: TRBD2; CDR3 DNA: TGTGCCAGTAGGCCTAGCGGGAGCCCAGATACGCAGTATTTT; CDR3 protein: CASRPSGSPDTQYF
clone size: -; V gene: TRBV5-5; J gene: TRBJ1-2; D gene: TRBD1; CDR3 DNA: TGTGCCAGCAGCTTGGAACAGGGGACGAACTATGGCTACACCTTC; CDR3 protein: CASSLEQGTNYGYTF
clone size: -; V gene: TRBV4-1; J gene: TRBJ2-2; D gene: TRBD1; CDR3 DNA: TGCGCCAGCAGCCAACGGGACAGGATGTCTGCGAACACCGGGGAGCTGTTTTTT; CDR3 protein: CASSQRDRMSANTGELFF
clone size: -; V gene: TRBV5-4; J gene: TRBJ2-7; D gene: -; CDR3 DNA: TGTGCCAGCAGCTTGTTCGGCGGTAGCTCCTACGAGCAGTACTTC; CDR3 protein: CASSLFGGSSYEQYF
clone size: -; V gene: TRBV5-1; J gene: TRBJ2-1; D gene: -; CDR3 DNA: TGCGCCAGCAGCTTGGCGCGCGTTGCCCGCTACAATGAGCAGTTCTTC; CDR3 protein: CASSLARVARYNEQFF